One and the same sample provided the 16 T cell receptor beta chains below, sequenced in a study of blood T cell repertoires in COVID-19. Here immunoSEQ multiplex PCR was the method, and the copy in TCRdb shows in-frame clones only, minus some. Of tens of thousands of clones listed, about 80% were seen once; the top ten hold less than 25%. Input material: peripheral blood. These TCRs come from a human donor with acute or convalescent COVID-19. The donor label of this sample is uncertain.

This chain links TRBV28 with TRBJ1-5; possibly TRBD1 for D (6 bases). The germline CDR1 and CDR2 sequences are MDHEN and SYDVKM. With 4 bases removed from V and 5 bases from J, the gap between germline ends came to 12 bases. The CDR3 runs 14 residues. CDR3: CASSWEQGYQPQHF. CDR3 coding DNA: TGTGCCAGCAGTTGGGAACAGGGTTATCAGCCCCAGCATTTT.

The chain's CDR3 is CASSPLLDRAYGYTF. The CDR3 DNA sequence: TGTGCCAGCAGTCCGCTACTGGACAGGGCGTATGGCTACACCTTC. V gene TRBV28 combines with J gene TRBJ1-2, with 8 positions matching TRBD1. The junction had 10 bases not matched to a gene; V was cut back by 5 bases and J by 5 bases. There are 15 residues in the CDR3. Germline values: CDR1 MDHEN, CDR2 SYDVKM.

J is TRBJ1-1 and V is TRBV6-6; the D is unclear. CDR3 length: 14 residues. The germline V gene encodes CDR1 MNHNY and CDR2 SVGAGI (reference sequence). V lost 2 bases and J lost 0, with 7 bases in between. The CDR3 DNA follows: TGTGCCAGCAGTTACAAACAGCTGAACACTGAAGCTTTCTTT. This sequence encodes CASSYKQLNTEAFF.

This clone showed up just a few times. The V gene is TRBV7-6, the J gene TRBJ2-7, with D perhaps TRBD1 (5 bases). The CDR3 loop spans 15 amino acids. V gave up 4 bases and J gave up 2 bases, with 15 bases separating them. Looked up from germline, CDR1 is SGHVS and CDR2 is FNYEAQ. Written as DNA, the CDR3 is TGTGCCAGCAGCTCCCAGGACACAGGAGCCTACGAGCAGTACTTC. This codes for CASSSQDTGAYEQYF.

J is TRBJ2-3 and V is TRBV28, with 9 bases that match TRBD1. Germline V CDR1 and CDR2: MDHEN, SYDVKM. This CDR3 has 13 amino acids. The ends lost 6 bases at V and 6 bases at J; junction bases unmatched: 4. CDR3 sequence reads: CASRTGGVDTQYF. CDR3 nucleotide sequence: TGTGCCAGCAGGACAGGGGGTGTCGATACGCAGTATTTT.

The chain has TRBV5-1 and TRBJ2-1; 10 bases agree with TRBD1. This CDR3 spans 14 amino acids. The germline V gene has CDR1 SGHRS and CDR2 YFSETQ. Trimming cost V 8 bases and J 4 bases; bases outside gene matches: 6. The CDR3 here is CASYRQGAYNEQFF. The CDR3 DNA sequence: TGCGCCAGTTACCGACAGGGGGCTTACAATGAGCAGTTCTTC.

This chain joins TRBV11-3 and TRBJ2-1; TRBD2 agrees at 7 bases. The CDR3 runs to 15 residues. Germline V gene lookup returns CDR1 SGHNT and CDR2 YENEEA. V gave up 5 bases and J gave up 8 bases; unmatched junction bases: 12. The DNA of the CDR3 is TGTGCCAGCAGCAGCGGGACTCCCGGGCCCGATGAGCAGTTCTTC. Protein: CASSSGTPGPDEQFF.

The chain recombines TRBV5-1 with TRBJ1-3; D may be TRBD1 (5 bases). This CDR3 has 15 amino acids. Looked up from germline, CDR1 is SGHRS and CDR2 is YFSETQ. Trimming removed 4 bases at V and 3 bases at J, with 14 bases between. The CDR3, as DNA: TGCGCCAGCAGCCTGACGACGACAGTTGGAAACACCATATATTTT. Protein: CASSLTTTVGNTIYF.

CDR3 residues: CASSFWDSDNSPLHF. The CDR3 nucleotides are TGTGCCAGCAGCTTCTGGGACAGTGATAATTCACCCCTCCACTTT. This chain links TRBV7-9 with TRBJ1-6, with TRBD1 matching over 7 bases. Looked up from germline, CDR1 is SEHNR and CDR2 is FQNEAQ (reference sequence). The V segment lost 3 bases and the J segment 5 bases; nucleotides outside the gene matches: 4. This CDR3 is built from 15 residues.

The chain carries TRBV12-5 and TRBJ2-6; possible D gene TRBD1, 7 bases. V lost 0 bases, J lost 2 bases, and 14 bases lay in between. The CDR3 runs 18 residues. CDR1 LGHNT and CDR2 FRNRAP come from the germline V gene. CDR3 region: CASGLVRGGGPGANVLTF. CDR3 bases: TGTGCTAGTGGTTTGGTACGTGGAGGGGGCCCTGGGGCCAACGTCCTGACTTTC.

The chain is built from TRBV2 and TRBJ1-3; 9 bases agree with TRBD1. Germline V gene data show CDR1 as SNHLY and CDR2 as FYNNEI. This CDR3 region has 14 residues. Trimming cost V 10 bases and J 3 bases; bases outside gene matches: 7. This CDR3 reads CATPGQGGGNTIYF. The CDR3 bases are TGTGCCACGCCGGGACAGGGAGGTGGAAACACCATATATTTT.

V is TRBV15 and J is TRBJ2-3, with TRBD2 as a possible D gene (5 bases). The length of the CDR3 is 14 residues. V lost 8 bases and J 1 base, leaving 13 bases between the germline ends. CDR1 LNHNV and CDR2 YYDKDF come from the germline V gene (reference sequence). The CDR3 loop is CATGEGPGTDTQYF. CDR3 DNA sequence: TGTGCCACCGGCGAGGGCCCGGGCACAGATACGCAGTATTTT.

The chain combines TRBV11-3 with TRBJ2-1, with 9 bases aligning to TRBD1. J lost 4 bases, V lost 3 bases, and 1 base had no gene match. This CDR3 spans 14 amino acids. Germline CDR1 SGHNT, CDR2 YENEEA. The CDR3 DNA reads TGTGCCAGCAGCTTGACAGGGGGATACAATGAGCAGTTCTTC. As protein: CASSLTGGYNEQFF.

V and J are TRBV29-1 and TRBJ1-1; 7 bases are shared with TRBD1. The CDR3 sequence is 14 residues long. The germline V gene encodes CDR1 SQVTM and CDR2 ANQGSEA. V trimming: 5 bases; J trimming: 0 bases; junction bases outside the gene matches: 6. The CDR3 spells CSVSRTGVNTEAFF. The DNA for the CDR3 is TGCAGCGTTTCGAGGACAGGAGTGAACACTGAAGCTTTCTTT.

This CDR3 is CASSVGGVGEKLFF. In DNA, the CDR3 is TGTGCCAGCAGCGTAGGAGGAGTCGGGGAAAAACTGTTTTTT. The rearrangement uses TRBV9 and TRBJ1-4; D gene unclear. Trimming removed 0 bases from V and 8 bases from J, with 11 bases in between. The CDR3 runs 14 residues. Germline V gives CDR1 SGDLS, CDR2 YYNGEE.

The V call is TRBV5-1, the J call TRBJ1-1; D is uncertain. The CDR3 extends over 14 amino acids. Germline V gives CDR1 SGHRS, CDR2 YFSETQ. Trimming removed 0 bases at V and 8 bases at J, with 14 bases between. CDR3 nucleotide sequence: TGCGCCAGCAGCTTGGACCTCACGACACCGGAAGCTTTCTTT. Translation: CASSLDLTTPEAFF.